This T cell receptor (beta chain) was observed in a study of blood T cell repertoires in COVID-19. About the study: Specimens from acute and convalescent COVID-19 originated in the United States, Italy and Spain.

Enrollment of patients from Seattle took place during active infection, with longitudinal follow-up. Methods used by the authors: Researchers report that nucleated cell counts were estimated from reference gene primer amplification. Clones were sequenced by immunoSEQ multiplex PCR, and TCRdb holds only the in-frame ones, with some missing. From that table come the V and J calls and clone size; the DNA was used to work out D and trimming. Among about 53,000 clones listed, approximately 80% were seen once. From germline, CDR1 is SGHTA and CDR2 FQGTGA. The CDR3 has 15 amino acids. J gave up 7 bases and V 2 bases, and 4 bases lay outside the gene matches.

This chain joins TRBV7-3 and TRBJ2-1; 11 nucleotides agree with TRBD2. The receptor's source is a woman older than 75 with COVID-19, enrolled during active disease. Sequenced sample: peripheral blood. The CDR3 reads CASSLLSGRANEQFF. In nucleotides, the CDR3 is TGTGCCAGCAGCTTACTTAGCGGGAGGGCTAATGAGCAGTTCTTC. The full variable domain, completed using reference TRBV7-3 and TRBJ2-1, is GAGVSQTPSNKVTEKGKYVELRCDPISGHTALYWYRQSLGQGPEFLIYFQGTGAADDSGLPNDRFFAVRPEGSVSTLKIQRTERGDSAVYLCASSLLSGRANEQFFGPGTRLTVL.